This paragraph reports one T cell receptor (beta chain). This record comes from a study of blood T cell repertoires in COVID-19. Study-level background: Whether acute or convalescent, the COVID-19 samples came from the United States, Italy and Spain. In each case, the material was cDNA or gDNA derived from T cells, B-cell-depleted T cells, or PBMCs.

As handled by the study authors: Reference gene primer amplification yielded estimated nucleated cell counts. Repertoires were generated with immunoSEQ multiplex PCR, while TCRdb's copy carries only in-frame clones and drops some. The V and J calls and the clone size are those of that table, but D and trimming were determined from the DNA. This sample has fewer than 300,000 clones, with over 80% found just once. The CDR3 length is 17 residues. In germline, CDR1 is LNHDA, CDR2 SQIVND (reference sequence). V was shortened by 5 bases and J by 6 bases, with 23 bases between the two germline ends. Specimen: peripheral blood. This TCR was recovered from a woman aged 40 to 55 who had recovered from COVID-19. This chain links TRBV19 with TRBJ1-5, with D tentatively TRBD1 (5 bases). CDR3 DNA sequence: TGTGCCAGTAGTGGGCGTTGGGGGGGAGGATCGAGTCAGCCCCAGCATTTT. It yields the protein CASSGRWGGGSSQPQHF.